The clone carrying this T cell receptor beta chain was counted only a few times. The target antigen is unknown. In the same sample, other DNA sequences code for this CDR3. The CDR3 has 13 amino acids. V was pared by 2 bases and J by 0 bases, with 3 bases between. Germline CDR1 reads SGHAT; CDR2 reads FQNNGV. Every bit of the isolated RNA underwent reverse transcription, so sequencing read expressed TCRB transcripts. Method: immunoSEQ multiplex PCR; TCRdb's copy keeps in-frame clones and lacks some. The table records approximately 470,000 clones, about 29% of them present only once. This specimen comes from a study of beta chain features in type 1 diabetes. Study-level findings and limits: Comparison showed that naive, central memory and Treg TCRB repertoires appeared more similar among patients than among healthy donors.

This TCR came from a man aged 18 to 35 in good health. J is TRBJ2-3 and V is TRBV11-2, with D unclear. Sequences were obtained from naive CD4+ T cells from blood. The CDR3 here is CASSLPSTDTQYF. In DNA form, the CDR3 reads TGTGCCAGCAGCTTACCTAGCACAGATACGCAGTATTTT.